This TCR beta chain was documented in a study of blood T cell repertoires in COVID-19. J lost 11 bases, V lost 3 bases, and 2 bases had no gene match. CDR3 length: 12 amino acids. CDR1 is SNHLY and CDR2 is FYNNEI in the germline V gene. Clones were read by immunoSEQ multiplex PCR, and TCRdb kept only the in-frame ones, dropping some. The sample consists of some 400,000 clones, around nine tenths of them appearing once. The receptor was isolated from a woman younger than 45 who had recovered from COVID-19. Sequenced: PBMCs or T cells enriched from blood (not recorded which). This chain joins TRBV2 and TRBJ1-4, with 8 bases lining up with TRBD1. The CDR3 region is CASSETGDKLFF. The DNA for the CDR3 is TGTGCCAGCAGTGAGACAGGGGATAAACTGTTTTTT.